Listed here are 28 T cell receptor beta chains from one sample, sequenced in a study of shared T cell receptors in the human thymus. The repertoire was sequenced with immunoSEQ multiplex PCR; TCRdb's copy has only in-frame clones and lacks some. The data hold some 720,000 clones, with approximately 88% observed a single time. These data were likewise used in another study, on human thymus T cells.

Sequenced material: thymocytes. These receptors came from a boy under two years old with a congenital heart defect.

The J gene is TRBJ1-3, the V gene TRBV5-4; D might be TRBD1 (6 bases). Germline-derived CDR1 and CDR2 are SGHNT and YYREEE (reference sequence). The V end lost 3 bases, the J end lost 4 bases, and 14 bases lay between the germline ends. The CDR3 is 15 residues long. CDR3 DNA sequence: TGTGCCAGCAGCTCCGGACAGCTGGGGGGAAACACCATATATTTT. It codes for CASSSGQLGGNTIYF. Using reference TRBV5-4 and TRBJ1-3 for the parts outside the CDR3, the full variable domain is ETGVTQSPTHLIKTRGQQVTLRCSSQSGHNTVSWYQQALGQGPQFIFQYYREEENGRGNFPPRFSGLQFPNYSSELNVNALELDDSALYLCASSSGQLGGNTIYFGEGSWLTVV.

The V gene is TRBV27, the J gene TRBJ1-5, with 11 bases that match TRBD1. Trimming cost V 6 bases and J 4 bases; bases outside gene matches: 8. This CDR3 comprises 16 residues. Germline lookup yields CDR1 MNHEY and CDR2 SMNVEV (reference sequence). The CDR3, as DNA: TGTGCCAGCAGAACTTCGGGACAGGGGGTTAATCAGCCCCAGCATTTT. Its translation: CASRTSGQGVNQPQHF.

The genes are TRBV11-3 and TRBJ2-7; D gene unclear. The ends were cut back, 5 bases at V and 3 bases at J, with 8 bases in the middle. CDR3 length equals 12 residues. The germline CDR1 and CDR2 sequences are SGHNT and YENEEA. CDR3 sequence (DNA): TGTGCCAGCAGCACCAGGAACTACGAGCAGTACTTC. Encoded protein: CASSTRNYEQYF.

CDR3 amino acids: CASSPPGGGQPQHF. The CDR3 nucleotides read TGTGCCAGCTCACCACCGGGGGGGGGTCAGCCCCAGCATTTT. V and J are TRBV18 and TRBJ1-5; TRBD1 might be the D (5 bases). Germline CDR1 KGHSH, CDR2 LQKENI. V was shortened by 0 bases and J by 6 bases, with 9 bases between the two germline ends. CDR3 length: 14 residues.

V is TRBV7-3 and J is TRBJ2-2, with D perhaps TRBD2 (6 bases). CDR1 is SGHTA, CDR2 FQGTGA, per germline. CDR3 length equals 16 residues. V lost 1 base, J lost 3 bases, and 12 bases lay in between. CDR3 protein: CASSLSTSSDTGELFF. Here the CDR3 DNA reads TGTGCCAGCAGCTTAAGCACTAGCAGTGACACCGGGGAGCTGTTTTTT. The full variable domain, its missing parts supplied by reference TRBV7-3 and TRBJ2-2, is GAGVSQTPSNKVTEKGKYVELRCDPISGHTALYWYRQSLGQGPEFLIYFQGTGAADDSGLPNDRFFAVRPEGSVSTLKIQRTERGDSAVYLCASSLSTSSDTGELFFGEGSRLTVL.

This chain's CDR3 is CASSQDGRGVDIQYF. The CDR3 nucleotides are TGCGCCAGCAGCCAAGACGGACGGGGGGTGGACATTCAGTACTTC. This chain uses TRBV4-3 with TRBJ2-4; TRBD2 matches at 7 bases. The CDR3 consists of 15 residues. V trimming: 0 bases; J trimming: 8 bases; junction bases outside the gene matches: 7. Germline CDR1 LGHNA, CDR2 YSLEER.

This chain joins TRBV7-2 and TRBJ2-7; D is possibly TRBD2 (6 bases). Germline CDR1 reads SGHTA; CDR2 reads FQGNSA. The V end was cut by 4 bases, the J end by 4 bases, with 11 bases between. The CDR3 consists of 13 residues. This CDR3 is CASSCGTPYEQYF. CDR3 nucleotides: TGTGCCAGCAGCTGCGGGACTCCATACGAGCAGTACTTC.

The chain has TRBV7-9 and TRBJ2-5, with D possibly TRBD1 on 5 matching bases. The CDR3 totals 11 residues. The germline gives CDR1 SEHNR, CDR2 FQNEAQ (reference sequence). Trimming stripped 4 bases from V and 13 bases from J, with 13 bases between. The CDR3 nucleotides read TGTGCCAGCAGCTCCAAGGGGTCCCCGTACTTC. Protein: CASSSKGSPYF.

This chain joins TRBV30 and TRBJ2-5; 7 nucleotides line up with TRBD2. Germline V gene data show CDR1 as GTSNPN and CDR2 as SVGIG (reference sequence). Trimming cost V 3 bases and J 3 bases; bases outside gene matches: 19. CDR3 length: 18 amino acids. Here the CDR3 DNA reads TGTGCCTGGAGGGGACCCGTGGGGGGGAGGGCCGCGGAAGAGACCCAGTACTTC. Encoded protein: CAWRGPVGGRAAEETQYF. Filled out from reference TRBV30 and TRBJ2-5, the complete variable domain reads SQTIHQWPATLVQPVGSPLSLECTVEGTSNPNLYWYRQAAGRGLQLLFYSVGIGQISSEVPQNLSASRPQDRQFILSSKKLLLSDSGFYLCAWRGPVGGRAAEETQYFGPGTRLLVL.

The CDR3 region has the DNA TGTGCCAGCTTTAAGACCCCCCGGGGTGAGCAGTTCTTC. Amino acid sequence: CASFKTPRGEQFF. The chain carries TRBV5-6 and TRBJ2-1, with D possibly being TRBD2 (5 bases). This CDR3 region has 13 residues. V was pared by 7 bases and J by 9 bases, with 17 bases between. The germline V gene has CDR1 SGHDT and CDR2 YYEEEE.

This clone was seen a few times. The rearrangement links TRBV7-9 to TRBJ1-4; 7 bases match TRBD1. CDR3 length: 14 residues. The V segment lost 5 bases and the J segment 7 bases; nucleotides outside the gene matches: 7. CDR1 is SEHNR and CDR2 is FQNEAQ in the germline V gene (reference sequence). The CDR3 sequence: CASSPRDSGEKLFF. The CDR3 DNA reads TGTGCCAGCAGCCCCCGGGACAGTGGTGAAAAACTGTTTTTT.

This clone appeared a single time. This chain uses TRBV4-2 with TRBJ2-7; 8 bases fit TRBD2. The length of the CDR3 is 14 residues. Germline-derived CDR1 and CDR2 are LGHNA and YNFKEQ. The trim removed 4 bases at V and 2 bases at J, leaving 4 bases unmatched. The CDR3 DNA reads as TGTGCCAGCAGCCCGGGGGGGGGTGCCTACGAGCAGTACTTC. Translated: CASSPGGGAYEQYF.

The table lists this clone with a count of one. The V gene is TRBV9, the J gene TRBJ2-3; 13 bases fit TRBD2. Germline V gene data show CDR1 as SGDLS and CDR2 as YYNGEE. J gave up 0 bases and V 4 bases, and 8 bases lay outside the gene matches. This CDR3 is built from 18 residues. CDR3: CASSTRTSGGHSTDTQYF. The CDR3, as DNA: TGTGCCAGCAGCACCCGGACTAGCGGGGGTCATAGCACAGATACGCAGTATTTT.

In this sample, this clone turned up a few times. This chain connects TRBV18 to TRBJ2-7; TRBD1 aligns across 9 bases. Germline V gives CDR1 KGHSH, CDR2 LQKENI. V was clipped by 3 bases and J by 3 bases; unmatched bases: 6. The CDR3 sequence is 15 residues long. CDR3 region: CASSPRRTGVYEQYF. Here the CDR3 DNA reads TGTGCCAGCTCACCCAGGCGGACAGGGGTCTACGAGCAGTACTTC. Full variable domain (outside the CDR3, taken from reference TRBV18 and TRBJ2-7): NAGVMQNPRHLVRRRGQEARLRCSPMKGHSHVYWYRQLPEEGLKFMVYLQKENIIDESGMPKERFSAEFPKEGPSILRIQQVVRGDSAAYFCASSPRRTGVYEQYFGPGTRLTVT.

The rearrangement links TRBV5-6 to TRBJ1-2, with D maybe TRBD1 (5 bases). Trimming took off 0 bases at V and 7 bases at J, with 19 bases between the two ends. CDR1 SGHDT and CDR2 YYEEEE come from the germline V gene. The CDR3 covers 16 residues. The CDR3 DNA reads TGTGCCAGCAGCTTGGAGCAGGGATTATTTCCAGGTGGCTACACCTTC. This sequence encodes CASSLEQGLFPGGYTF.

This chain links TRBV25-1 with TRBJ1-2; D is possibly TRBD1 (5 bases). CDR1 is MGHDK, CDR2 SYGVNS, per germline. This CDR3 is built from 16 residues. Trimming removed 2 bases from V and 4 bases from J, with 17 bases in between. The CDR3 here is CASSERDRPSGYGYTF. Written as DNA, the CDR3 is TGTGCCAGCAGTGAACGAGACAGACCGTCTGGCTATGGCTACACCTTC.

V is TRBV7-9 and J is TRBJ1-1, with 8 bases identical to TRBD1. V dropped 5 bases and J dropped 4; count of bases not matched to a gene: 9. There are 15 residues in the CDR3. In germline, CDR1 is SEHNR, CDR2 FQNEAQ (reference sequence). Here the CDR3 DNA reads TGTGCCAGCAGCCCTACTCCAGGGGGCCCCACTGAAGCTTTCTTT. It codes for CASSPTPGGPTEAFF.

Only one count was recorded for this clone. The V call is TRBV5-8, the J call TRBJ2-7; no clear D. Trimming cost V 7 bases and J 3 bases, with 8 bases left between them. CDR1 and CDR2 (germline): SGHTS, YDEGEE. This CDR3 comprises 11 residues. CDR3 sequence reads: CASGQNYEQYF. The CDR3 coding sequence is TGTGCCAGCGGGCAAAACTACGAGCAGTACTTC.

The chain recombines TRBV5-6 with TRBJ1-3; a weak D match, TRBD1 (5 bases). The V end lost 5 bases, the J end lost 0 bases, and 18 bases lay between the germline ends. The CDR3 totals 17 residues. Germline V gene sequence: CDR1 SGHDT, CDR2 YYEEEE. The CDR3 here is CASSDGPGEDSGNTIYF. The CDR3 DNA reads TGTGCCAGCAGTGATGGGCCGGGGGAGGACTCTGGAAACACCATATATTTT.

This clone has a single count. The J gene is TRBJ2-7, the V gene TRBV27, with a weak D call TRBD1 (6 bases). V lost 5 bases, J lost 2 bases, and 22 bases lay in between. Germline V gene sequence: CDR1 MNHEY, CDR2 SMNVEV (reference sequence). The CDR3 loop spans 17 amino acids. CDR3 amino acids: CASSPDINDRKPYEQYF. The CDR3 nucleotides read TGTGCCAGCAGTCCCGACATCAATGACAGGAAACCCTACGAGCAGTACTTC.

This clone showed up just once. V gene TRBV9 combines with J gene TRBJ2-2; 10 bases are shared with TRBD1. The ends lost 3 bases at V and 7 bases at J; junction bases unmatched: 6. The CDR3 is 15 amino acids. Germline V gene lookup returns CDR1 SGDLS and CDR2 YYNGEE. The CDR3 here is CASSAGQGDVGELFF. The CDR3 region has the DNA TGTGCCAGCAGCGCCGGACAGGGGGATGTCGGGGAGCTGTTTTTT.

On this clone: The junction and the germline gene differ at one end; a read error may be behind it. The gene calls are TRBV5-1 and TRBJ2-7; TRBD1 aligns across 8 bases. The CDR3 extends over 18 amino acids. Germline assignment: CDR1 SGHRS and CDR2 YFSETQ. CDR3 amino acids: CASSFAATTGDQAYGQYF. The CDR3 bases are TGCGCCAGCAGCTTCGCAGCAACGACAGGGGATCAGGCATACGGGCAGTACTTC.

The chain recombines TRBV4-3 with TRBJ2-1, with TRBD2 matching over 10 bases. The V segment lost 0 bases and the J segment 2 bases; nucleotides outside the gene matches: 7. The germline gives CDR1 LGHNA, CDR2 YSLEER. This CDR3 is built from 18 residues. CDR3 sequence: CASSQESASGSPYNEQFF. The CDR3 nucleotides read TGCGCCAGCAGCCAAGAATCGGCTAGCGGGAGCCCCTACAATGAGCAGTTCTTC.

The chain joins TRBV30 to TRBJ2-3; D unclear. Per germline, CDR1 GTSNPN and CDR2 SVGIG (reference sequence). The CDR3 spans 15 residues. The V end was cut by 2 bases, the J end by 1 base, with 13 bases between. The CDR3 nucleotides are TGTGCCTGGAGTCCCGGGTTATACGGCACAGATACGCAGTATTTT. The encoded protein is CAWSPGLYGTDTQYF.

The genes are TRBV29-1 and TRBJ2-7; 11 bases map to TRBD2. In germline, CDR1 is SQVTM, CDR2 ANQGSEA. V lost 7 bases, J lost 3 bases, and 5 bases stayed unmatched. This CDR3 region has 13 residues. Written as DNA, the CDR3 is TGCAGCGCTACCGGGACTAGCGGCTACGAGCAGTACTTC. Encoded protein: CSATGTSGYEQYF.

The chain is built from TRBV27 and TRBJ1-5; D perhaps matches TRBD1 (5 bases). Trimming took 8 bases from V and 2 from J, leaving 10 bases between them. The V gene's germline CDR1 is MNHEY and CDR2 SMNVEV (reference sequence). The CDR3 is made up of 13 amino acids. Here the CDR3 reads CASRGVGNQPQHF. In DNA, the CDR3 is TGTGCCAGCCGGGGGGTCGGCAATCAGCCCCAGCATTTT.

V usage is TRBV28 and J usage is TRBJ1-3, with 7 bases lining up with TRBD1. This CDR3 region has 14 residues. V lost 4 bases to trimming and J lost 5 bases; unmatched junction nucleotides: 5. Germline values: CDR1 MDHEN, CDR2 SYDVKM. In nucleotides, the CDR3 is TGTGCCAGCAGTTCCTACAGGGGACGAAACACCATATATTTT. It yields the protein CASSSYRGRNTIYF.

This sequence joins TRBV6-6 and TRBJ2-7; D perhaps matches TRBD1 (5 bases). CDR1 MNHNY and CDR2 SVGAGI come from the germline V gene (reference sequence). Deletions cut 2 bases from V and 7 bases from J, with 12 bases between. The CDR3 spans 13 residues. CDR3 nucleotide sequence: TGTGCCAGCAGTTACCCCAGGGTGAGGGAGCAGTACTTC. This encodes CASSYPRVREQYF.